One sample yielded the 30 T cell receptor beta chains listed below, sequenced in a study of blood T cells in healthy people across ages. The authors ran a second PCR of roughly 6 to 12 cycles using a sample-barcoded 5' primer and a J-beta primer mix. TCRdb reprocessed the 5' RACE reads via MiXCR and lists one record per CDR3 protein. The table records roughly 900,000 distinct CDR3 sequences, 25% to 35% of them present only once. Sequencing was performed on blood. The receptors were gathered from an elderly woman in good health.

The rearrangement links TRBV20-1 to TRBJ1-5; D is unclear. Germline V CDR1 and CDR2: DFQATT, SNEGSKA (reference sequence). The CDR3 runs 13 residues. V lost 4 bases to trimming and J lost 0 bases, with 7 bases between them. CDR3 in amino acids: CSATTYSNQPQHF. The DNA for the CDR3 is TGCAGTGCTACCACATATAGCAATCAGCCCCAGCATTTT.

This clonotype was counted many times. The chain uses TRBV6-2 or TRBV6-3 and TRBJ2-1; 8 positions agree with TRBD1. After removal of 7 bases from V and 6 bases from J, the junction contained 8 bases not matched to a gene. This CDR3 has 14 residues. From germline, CDR1 is MNHEY and CDR2 SVGEGT. The CDR3 sequence: CASIHPDRGNEQFF. CDR3 sequence (DNA): TGTGCCAGCATCCACCCCGACAGGGGCAATGAGCAGTTCTTC.

In its sample, this clonotype was seen many times. The rearrangement joins TRBV7-9 to TRBJ1-6; D may be TRBD1 (6 bases). CDR3 length equals 16 residues. Germline lookup yields CDR1 SEHNR and CDR2 FQNEAQ (reference sequence). Trimming removed 6 bases at V and 4 bases at J, with 16 bases between. CDR3 residues: CASRSGTPQYNSPLHF. Here the CDR3 DNA reads TGTGCCAGCAGGTCCGGGACACCGCAGTATAATTCACCCCTCCACTTT.

The chain carries TRBV20-1 and TRBJ2-3; 10 nucleotides match TRBD2. Trimming took 1 base from V and 14 from J; bases not matched to a gene: 9. CDR3 size: 13 residues. Germline assignment: CDR1 DFQATT and CDR2 SNEGSKA (reference sequence). The CDR3 nucleotides are TGCAGTGCTAGAGCGTCCCTAGCGGGAGATGGGTATTTT. It translates to CSARASLAGDGYF.

This clonotype was observed at least ten times. This sequence joins TRBV5-1 and TRBJ2-7; a weak D match, TRBD1 (7 bases). The CDR3 totals 14 residues. Germline CDR1 reads SGHRS; CDR2 reads YFSETQ. The V and J ends lost 6 bases and 5 bases respectively, with 18 bases between them. The CDR3 bases are TGCGCCAGCAACCAGGGGGGTCGCTCAAACGAGCAGTACTTC. Its translation is CASNQGGRSNEQYF.

As to this clonotype: This may arise from a read error, as a much more abundant clone is one base away. The J gene is TRBJ2-3, the V gene TRBV27; a weak D match, TRBD1 (5 bases). The CDR3 sequence is 16 residues long. Germline CDR1 reads MNHEY; CDR2 reads SMNVEV (reference sequence). The CDR3 here is CASSPKRNMYTGTQYF. The CDR3, as DNA: TGTGCCAGCAGTCCTAAGCGTAACATGTACACAGGTACGCAGTATTTT.

The chain carries TRBV6-5 and TRBJ2-5; maybe TRBD2 (6 bases). The germline gives CDR1 MNHEY, CDR2 SVGAGI. The CDR3 runs to 14 residues. Trimming removed 2 bases from V and 2 bases from J, with 9 bases in between. In nucleotides, the CDR3 is TGTGCCAGCAGTTACCCGGGACTTCAAGAGACCCAGTACTTC. Translation gives CASSYPGLQETQYF.

The V and J genes are TRBV9 and TRBJ2-2; a possible D gene is TRBD2 (6 bases). Trimming removed 1 base from V and 2 bases from J, with 12 bases in between. This CDR3 contains 16 residues. The germline V gene has CDR1 SGDLS and CDR2 YYNGEE. This CDR3 is CASSVTAGTNTGELFF. The CDR3 DNA follows: TGTGCCAGCAGCGTAACGGCGGGGACTAACACCGGGGAGCTGTTTTTT.

The count of this clonotype is one. This sequence may be a read error, since a much larger clone differs from it by one base. The J gene is TRBJ2-4, the V gene TRBV20-1; TRBD1 aligns across 10 bases. This CDR3 has 16 residues. Germline values: CDR1 DFQATT, CDR2 SNEGSKA (reference sequence). CDR3 in amino acids: CSARGVPGQGKNLQYF. For the CDR3, the DNA is TGCAGTGCTAGAGGCGTCCCGGGACAGGGGAAAAACCTTCAGTACTTC.

This clonotype was seen repeatedly, ten times or more. This sequence joins TRBV20-1 and TRBJ2-3; perhaps D is TRBD1 or TRBD2 (6 bases each). The CDR3 covers 13 residues. Per germline, CDR1 DFQATT and CDR2 SNEGSKA (reference sequence). CDR3 sequence reads: CNPKGGSTDTQYF. The CDR3 nucleotides are TGCAATCCTAAGGGGGGTAGCACAGATACGCAGTATTTT.

Note on this clonotype: Compared with germline, one end of the junction differs, possibly owing to a read error. The V gene is TRBV7-2, the J gene TRBJ1-2; TRBD1 might be the D (5 bases). Germline V lookup: CDR1 SGHTA, CDR2 FQGNSA. The CDR3 sequence is 15 residues long. The CDR3 loop reads CASSLEAGHNYGCTF. For the CDR3, the DNA is TGTGCCAGCAGCTTAGAGGCAGGGCACAACTATGGCTGCACCTTC. The variable domain in full, with the rest retrieved from reference TRBV7-2 and TRBJ1-2, is GAGVSQSPSNKVTEKGKDVELRCDPISGHTALYWYRQSLGQGLEFLIYFQGNSAPDKSGLPSDRFSAERTGGSVSTLTIQRTQQEDSAVYLCASSLEAGHNYGCTFGSGTRLTVV.

This clonotype was counted at least ten times. This chain joins TRBV6-2 or TRBV6-3 and TRBJ1-2; tentative D call: TRBD1 (5 bases). The CDR3 contains 14 residues. The germline V gene has CDR1 MNHEY and CDR2 SVGEGT. V shed 10 bases and J shed 3 bases, with 18 bases lying between them. This CDR3 reads CATNKGQGYYGYTF. CDR3 bases: TGTGCCACCAACAAGGGGCAGGGCTACTATGGCTACACCTTC.

This clonotype has a count of ten or more. The CDR3 DNA follows: TGCGCCAGCAGCCACGAGGACAGGGCCTACGAGCAGTACTTC. It is translated as CASSHEDRAYEQYF. This chain joins TRBV4-3 and TRBJ2-7; TRBD1 agrees at 8 bases. The V and J ends lost 3 bases and 2 bases, in that order; junction bases with no gene match: 3. The CDR3 is 14 amino acids. Germline assignment: CDR1 LGHNA and CDR2 YSLEER.

This clonotype was detected ten times or more. The rearrangement links TRBV7-9 to TRBJ2-1; tentatively, D is TRBD1 (5 bases). Trimming removed 2 bases at V and 5 bases at J, with 13 bases between. The CDR3 contains 15 residues. The germline V gene encodes CDR1 SEHNR and CDR2 FQNEAQ (reference sequence). In DNA form, the CDR3 reads TGTGCCAGCAGCTTATCGGCCAGGGTGAACAATGAGCAGTTCTTC. Encoded protein: CASSLSARVNNEQFF.

This clonotype was counted many times. The CDR3 protein is CASRLAGGPSTDTQYF. CDR3 DNA sequence: TGCGCCAGCAGGCTAGCGGGGGGGCCCTCCACAGATACGCAGTATTTT. The chain links TRBV10-2 to TRBJ2-3; TRBD2 matches 12 bases. The CDR3 extends over 16 amino acids. Germline-derived CDR1 and CDR2 are WSHSY and SAAADI. V shed 6 bases and J 2 bases; nucleotides not matched to a gene: 6.

This clonotype was seen repeatedly, ten times or more. The chain joins TRBV9 to TRBJ2-5; TRBD2 aligns across 8 bases. Trimming cost V 3 bases and J 5 bases; bases outside gene matches: 9. The CDR3 runs 15 residues. Germline V gene sequence: CDR1 SGDLS, CDR2 YYNGEE. Written as DNA, the CDR3 is TGTGCCAGCAGCGCTTCCGGGGGGGCCAGGGAGACCCAGTACTTC. As protein: CASSASGGARETQYF.

Ten or more counts support this clonotype. The chain combines TRBV5-6 with TRBJ2-1; D remains unclear. This CDR3 contains 15 residues. Deletions cut 4 bases from V and 1 base from J, with 12 bases between. Germline-derived CDR1 and CDR2 are SGHDT and YYEEEE. CDR3 loop: CASSLYRNSYNEQFF. DNA of the CDR3: TGTGCCAGCAGCCTGTATCGAAATTCCTACAATGAGCAGTTCTTC.

Turning to this clonotype: This may be a read error: a much more frequent sequence differs by one nucleotide. The chain links TRBV12-3 or TRBV12-4 to TRBJ2-1; unclear D gene. The CDR3 runs to 15 residues. This CDR3 is CASRLQWVGNNAQFF. The CDR3 bases are TGTGCCAGCAGGCTCCAGTGGGTGGGCAACAATGCGCAGTTCTTC.

To note about this clonotype: This may be a read error: a much more frequent sequence differs by one nucleotide. The CDR3 coding sequence is TGTGCCAACAGCCGGGTGGTCGAATACAATGAGCAGTTCTTC. Translated, it gives CANSRVVEYNEQFF. This chain joins TRBV3-1 and TRBJ2-1; no definite D call. The germline V gene encodes CDR1 LGHDT and CDR2 YNNKEL (reference sequence). The CDR3 is 14 amino acids.

As concerns this clonotype: Given a much more abundant clone one base away, this may be a read error. The CDR3 region is CSATDGANYGYTF. Written as DNA, the CDR3 is TGCAGTGCTACCGACGGCGCTAACTATGGCTACACCTTC. The chain employs TRBV20-1 and TRBJ1-2; D uncertain. V lost 4 bases to trimming and J lost 0 bases, with 9 bases between them. There are 13 residues in the CDR3. Germline values: CDR1 DFQATT, CDR2 SNEGSKA (reference sequence).

This clonotype was counted many times. V usage is TRBV12-3 or TRBV12-4 and J usage is TRBJ1-1, with no clear D. CDR3 length: 13 amino acids. The germline V and J ends were trimmed by 6 bases and 1 base, with 9 bases remaining between them. This CDR3 reads CASSFTRNTEAFF. CDR3 coding DNA: TGTGCCAGCAGCTTTACCCGGAACACTGAAGCTTTCTTT.

This clonotype was seen more than once but under ten times. A clone one base away is much larger, so this may be a read error. This sequence joins TRBV7-9 and TRBJ2-5; no clear D. The V gene's germline CDR1 is SEHNR and CDR2 FQNEAQ (reference sequence). Trimming cost V 10 bases and J 11 bases, with 20 bases left between them. The length of the CDR3 is 12 residues. The CDR3 spells CAIKTDHNEQYF. CDR3 sequence (DNA): TGTGCCATCAAGACGGATCACAATGAGCAGTACTTC.

This clonotype was found a few times. V is TRBV12-3 or TRBV12-4 and J is TRBJ2-5; 7 nucleotides line up with TRBD1. CDR3 length: 12 residues. Unmatched junction bases numbered 10, after V lost 7 bases and J lost 11 bases. As DNA, the CDR3 is TGTGCCAGCAACCGACAGGGTACGGAGCAGTACTTC. It specifies CASNRQGTEQYF.

CDR3: CASRPVYNNNEQFF. DNA of the CDR3: TGTGCCAGTCGGCCGGTCTACAATAACAATGAGCAGTTCTTC. The chain is built from TRBV12-3 or TRBV12-4 and TRBJ2-1; D is unclear. The CDR3 has 14 amino acids. Trimming stripped 9 bases from V and 5 bases from J, with 17 bases between.

In its sample, this clonotype was seen many times. The V and J genes are TRBV28 and TRBJ2-7; D possibly corresponds to TRBD1 (6 bases). Germline values: CDR1 MDHEN, CDR2 SYDVKM. CDR3 length: 13 amino acids. The V end lost 5 bases, the J end lost 9 bases, and 17 bases lay between the germline ends. Here the CDR3 DNA reads TGTGCCAGCAGTACCGGGACACCTGGGGCGCAGTACTTC. Translation gives CASSTGTPGAQYF.

This clonotype has ten or more counts. V and J are TRBV18 and TRBJ2-1; D remains unclear. This CDR3 comprises 14 residues. Trimming left V 3 bases short and J 2 bases short, with 8 bases between. Germline V gene lookup returns CDR1 KGHSH and CDR2 LQKENI. The CDR3 spells CASSPTSTYNEQFF. The CDR3 DNA reads TGTGCCAGCTCACCGACAAGTACCTACAATGAGCAGTTCTTC.

V gene TRBV28 combines with J gene TRBJ1-1; D is unresolved. The length of the CDR3 is 13 residues. The germline CDR1 and CDR2 sequences are MDHEN and SYDVKM. V gave up 8 bases and J gave up 4 bases, with 14 bases separating them. For the CDR3, the DNA is TGTGCCAGCGGAGTGGGAGTCAGCACTGAAGCTTTCTTT. Residues: CASGVGVSTEAFF.

V usage is TRBV7-2 and J usage is TRBJ1-1; D unresolved. The germline gives CDR1 SGHTA, CDR2 FQGNSA. V lost 5 bases and J 8 bases, leaving 12 bases between the germline ends. The CDR3 loop spans 12 amino acids. The CDR3: CASSPGNLEAFF. The CDR3 DNA reads TGTGCCAGCAGCCCCGGGAATTTGGAAGCTTTCTTT.

The table lists this clonotype with many counts. This chain uses TRBV27 with TRBJ2-3, with 13 bases fitting TRBD2. The CDR3 extends over 15 amino acids. Germline loops: CDR1 MNHEY, CDR2 SMNVEV (reference sequence). The V segment lost 7 bases and the J segment 6 bases; nucleotides outside the gene matches: 7. CDR3 residues: CASTKTSGGLDTQYF. The CDR3 DNA reads as TGTGCCAGCACTAAGACTAGCGGGGGGTTGGATACGCAGTATTTT.

This rearrangement joins TRBV20-1 to TRBJ2-5; 11 bases align to TRBD2. CDR1 is DFQATT, CDR2 SNEGSKA, per germline (reference sequence). The CDR3 loop spans 16 amino acids. Germline trimming cut 6 bases from V and 2 bases from J; bases unmatched to any gene: 11. As DNA, the CDR3 is TGCAGTGCGTTACCCCGACTAGCGGGGATACAAGAGACCCAGTACTTC. This translates into CSALPRLAGIQETQYF.